The present T cell receptor (beta chain) was sequenced within a study of vaccination and CD4 T cells after COVID-19. Study in general: Post-diagnosis, post-COVID samples were collected after a median 101 days, ranging 35 to 161. Cells were stimulated with overlapping spike peptide pools from SARS-CoV-2, HCoV-NL63, HCoV-OC43 and HCoV-229E.

This sample's treatment: roughly ten-day PBMC culture with coronavirus spike peptide pools or control peptides (ViraFEST assay). Peptide pools at 9.5 to 10 ug/ml stimulated about 1.8 million PBMCs per well with approximately 9.3 IU/ml IL-2. Fresh replacement IL-2 medium substituted for half the medium on days 3 and 7. Concerning this clonotype itself: Its antigen is unidentified.

Cultured CD4+ T cell DNA underwent sequencing with the Oncomine TCR Beta short-read assay. In TCRdb, the PCR reads were re-called with MiXCR into one record per CDR3 protein. Of some 13,000 distinct CDR3 sequences in the sample, roughly 61% were seen once. Germline assignment: CDR1 DFQATT and CDR2 SNEGSKA (reference sequence). CDR3 size: 13 residues. V shed 6 bases, J shed 0 bases, and the junction held 5 bases outside the gene matches. This rearrangement joins TRBV20-1 to TRBJ2-7, with TRBD1 matching 7 bases. The source of this sequence is a human donor who had recovered from COVID-19. Input material: CD4+ T cells from blood, cultured in vitro. DNA of the CDR3: TGCAGTGCGCCGGACAGGAGCTCCTACGAGCAGTACTTC. Protein: CSAPDRSSYEQYF.